Below are 13 T cell receptor beta chains sequenced from a single sample in a study of control samples from healthy donors and cancer patients. Measured with immunoSEQ multiplex PCR; TCRdb has only the in-frame clones, and not every one. The table records 100,000 or so clones, over 75% of them present only once. Sequencing was done on a sample of blood. The source of these receptors is a woman in her forties or fifties in good health.

The sample holds one count of this clone. The V gene is TRBV9, the J gene TRBJ2-3, with 10 bases lining up with TRBD2. Germline V CDR1 and CDR2: SGDLS, YYNGEE. The CDR3 spans 20 residues. Unmatched junction bases numbered 21, after V lost 3 bases and J lost 5 bases. The chain's CDR3 is CASSALPGLANRYDQDTQYF. The DNA for the CDR3 is TGTGCCAGCAGCGCTCTACCGGGACTAGCGAACAGATACGACCAAGATACGCAGTATTTT.

The genes are TRBV7-3 and TRBJ2-7; D is uncertain. This CDR3 has 13 amino acids. Trimming left V 5 bases short and J 3 bases short, with 11 bases between. Germline V gene data show CDR1 as SGHTA and CDR2 as FQGTGA. The DNA of the CDR3 is TGTGCCAGCAGCCCCGGGCCCGACTACGAGCAGTACTTC. Amino acid sequence: CASSPGPDYEQYF.

The chain employs TRBV7-3 and TRBJ2-2; D gene unclear. This CDR3 has 13 amino acids. The germline V gene has CDR1 SGHTA and CDR2 FQGTGA. V was pared by 3 bases and J by 4 bases, with 6 bases between. CDR3 sequence (DNA): TGTGCCAGCAGCTTCTTTGGCACCGGGGAGCTGTTTTTT. The encoded protein is CASSFFGTGELFF.

The rearrangement uses TRBV9 and TRBJ2-3; D remains ambiguous. This CDR3 has 12 amino acids. V shed 1 base and J shed 6 bases, with 6 bases lying between them. Per the germline V gene, CDR1 is SGDLS and CDR2 is YYNGEE. The CDR3: CASSVLADTQYF. In nucleotides, the CDR3 is TGTGCCAGCAGCGTACTGGCGGATACGCAGTATTTT. Full variable domain (outside the CDR3, taken from reference TRBV9 and TRBJ2-3): DSGVTQTPKHLITATGQRVTLRCSPRSGDLSVYWYQQSLDQGLQFLIQYYNGEERAKGNILERFSAQQFPDLHSELNLSSLELGDSALYFCASSVLADTQYFGPGTRLTVL.

For this clone: This specimen includes other DNA sequences encoding the same CDR3. The rearrangement links TRBV18 to TRBJ1-5; D might be TRBD1 (5 bases). Germline CDR1 and CDR2: KGHSH and LQKENI. V was pared by 2 bases and J by 0 bases, with 5 bases between. The CDR3 totals 14 residues. CDR3 loop: CASSPGHSNQPQHF. The CDR3, as DNA: TGTGCCAGCTCACCAGGACATAGCAATCAGCCCCAGCATTTT.

The gene calls are TRBV30 and TRBJ2-7; D may be TRBD2 (6 bases). The CDR3 consists of 15 residues. Germline CDR1 and CDR2: GTSNPN and SVGIG (reference sequence). Trimming took off 0 bases at V and 1 base at J, with 13 bases between the two ends. The CDR3 protein is CAWSVNGSKSYEQYV. The CDR3 DNA follows: TGTGCCTGGAGTGTAAACGGGAGTAAGTCCTACGAGCAGTACGTC.

This clone was observed a few times. The genes are TRBV7-2 and TRBJ2-5; D not certain. Trimming took 1 base from V and 1 from J, leaving 10 bases between them. Germline CDR1 SGHTA, CDR2 FQGNSA. The CDR3 consists of 15 residues. CDR3 nucleotides: TGTGCCAGCAGCTTAGGGTCCGCTAGCCAAGAGACCCAGTACTTC. It translates to CASSLGSASQETQYF.

V is TRBV2 and J is TRBJ2-3; TRBD1 or TRBD2 may be the D gene (5 bases each). Germline V gives CDR1 SNHLY, CDR2 FYNNEI. V dropped 8 bases and J dropped 2 bases, with 14 bases sitting between them. CDR3 size: 14 residues. Here the CDR3 reads CASGDDPPTDTQYF. The CDR3 DNA follows: TGTGCCAGCGGGGACGATCCACCCACAGATACGCAGTATTTT.

As to this clone: A read error may account for a junction end that differs from germline. The chain carries TRBV7-3 and TRBJ2-1, with 9 bases matching TRBD2. This CDR3 has 17 residues. CDR1 is SGHTA and CDR2 is FQGTGA in the germline V gene. The CDR3 here is CASSITLLAGGYNEQFF. The DNA of the CDR3 is TGTGCCAGCAGCATAACCTTACTAGCGGGCGGCTACAATGAGCAGTTCTTC.

The V call is TRBV20-1, the J call TRBJ2-5, with D unclear. The CDR3 runs to 10 residues. Germline CDR1 DFQATT, CDR2 SNEGSKA (reference sequence). With 6 bases removed from V and 4 bases from J, the gap between germline ends came to 6 bases. The CDR3 DNA sequence: TGCAGTGCGGATCGAGAGACCCAGTACTTC. Encoded protein: CSADRETQYF.

This chain connects TRBV9 to TRBJ2-7, with 8 bases that match TRBD2. Germline values: CDR1 SGDLS, CDR2 YYNGEE. Trimming cost V 0 bases and J 4 bases; bases outside gene matches: 9. This CDR3 comprises 16 residues. CDR3 nucleotide sequence: TGTGCCAGCAGCGTAGATGGCGGGGGGTCCCTATACGAGCAGTACTTC. Translated, it gives CASSVDGGGSLYEQYF.

The chain employs TRBV5-6 and TRBJ1-2, with D hard to call. This CDR3 spans 15 amino acids. The V end was cut by 1 base, the J end by 7 bases, with 17 bases between. The germline V gene has CDR1 SGHDT and CDR2 YYEEEE. The CDR3 here is CASSLRPPLSGGYTF. The DNA of the CDR3 is TGTGCCAGCAGCTTGAGGCCGCCCCTCTCGGGTGGCTACACCTTC. Complete variable domain (other parts from reference TRBV5-6 and TRBJ1-2): DAGVTQSPTHLIKTRGQQVTLRCSPKSGHDTVSWYQQALGQGPQFIFQYYEEEERQRGNFPDRFSGHQFPNYSSELNVNALLLGDSALYLCASSLRPPLSGGYTFGSGTRLTVV.

The chain uses TRBV6-6 and TRBJ2-7, with D tentatively TRBD1 (5 bases). This CDR3 region has 14 residues. CDR1 MNHNY and CDR2 SVGAGI come from the germline V gene (reference sequence). V lost 2 bases and J 1 base, leaving 9 bases between the germline ends. The CDR3 nucleotides read TGTGCCAGCAGTTACGTGGGGCTTTCCTACGAGCAGTACTTC. Protein: CASSYVGLSYEQYF.